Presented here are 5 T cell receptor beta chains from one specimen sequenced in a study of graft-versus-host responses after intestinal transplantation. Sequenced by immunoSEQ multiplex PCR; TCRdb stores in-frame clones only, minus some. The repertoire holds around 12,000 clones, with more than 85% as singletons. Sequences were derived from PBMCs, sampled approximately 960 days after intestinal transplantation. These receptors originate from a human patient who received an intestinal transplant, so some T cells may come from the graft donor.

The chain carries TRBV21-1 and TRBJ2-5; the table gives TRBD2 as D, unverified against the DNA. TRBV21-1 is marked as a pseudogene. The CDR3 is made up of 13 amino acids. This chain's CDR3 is CAISGGAWETQYF. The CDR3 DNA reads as TGTGCCATAAGCGGGGGGGCGTGGGAGACCCAGTACTTC.

CDR3 residues: CASSILLGQAEAFF. The CDR3 nucleotides read TGTGCCAGTAGTATTCTTTTGGGGCAGGCTGAAGCTTTCTTT. The chain links TRBV19 to TRBJ1-1; weak D call: TRBD1 (5 bases). Looked up from germline, CDR1 is LNHDA and CDR2 is SQIVND (reference sequence). This CDR3 comprises 14 residues. Trimming removed 3 bases from V and 6 bases from J, with 14 bases in between.

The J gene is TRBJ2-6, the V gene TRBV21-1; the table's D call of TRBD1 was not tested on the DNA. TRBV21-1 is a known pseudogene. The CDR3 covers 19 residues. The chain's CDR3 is CASSKIRGQKPSGANVLTF. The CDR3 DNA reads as TGTGCCAGCAGCAAAATTAGGGGACAGAAGCCCTCTGGGGCCAACGTCCTGACTTTC.

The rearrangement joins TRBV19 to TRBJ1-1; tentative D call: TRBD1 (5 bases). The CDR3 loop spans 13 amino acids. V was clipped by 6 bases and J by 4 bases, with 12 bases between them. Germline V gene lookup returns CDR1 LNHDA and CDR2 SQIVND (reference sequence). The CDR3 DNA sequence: TGTGCCAGTAGCCCAGCAGGGTTCACTGAAGCTTTCTTT. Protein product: CASSPAGFTEAFF.

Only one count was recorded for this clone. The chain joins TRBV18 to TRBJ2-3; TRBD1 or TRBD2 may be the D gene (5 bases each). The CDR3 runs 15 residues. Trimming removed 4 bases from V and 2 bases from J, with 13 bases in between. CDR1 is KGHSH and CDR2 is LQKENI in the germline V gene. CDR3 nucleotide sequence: TGTGCCAGCTCACTACGTTCGGGACCCACAGATACGCAGTATTTT. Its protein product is CASSLRSGPTDTQYF.